This entry describes one T cell receptor (beta chain). Its antigen remains unidentified. No base qualities exist here, and no much larger clone lies one base off it. The CDR3 covers 17 residues, taking in both the cysteine and the phenylalanine. Only the CDR3 part of the read is kept: 51 bases, read in frame from the first base. From a lookup of the germline V gene (reference sequence), CDR1 and CDR2 are SGHAT and FQDESV. V lost 0 bases and J lost 2 bases; the stretch between them is 17 bases long. The library was made by the immunoSEQ multiplex PCR assay. The clones in this table, taken by TCRdb from immuneACCESS, are in-frame only. Not every clone is retained; where verified, under half of the shortfall comes from an unresolved V gene, and the cause of the rest is unknown. Present in this sample are more than 110,000 clones, 80% to 95% of which were seen just once. The ten largest clones take up around 11% of the sample.

The entry originates in a study of control samples from healthy donors and cancer patients (TCRdb year 2020). The sequencing input was blood. The rearranged segments are TRBV11-1 and TRBJ2-7; the D element might be TRBD1 or TRBD2, as each aligns at 6 bases. The clonotype was recovered from a man under 40 in good health. The nucleotides read TGTGCCAGCAGCTTAGCGTCGCTGGAGGGGGTAACCTACGAGCAGTACTTC. Its coded protein is CASSLASLEGVTYEQYF.